The 17 T cell receptor beta chains below all came from one sample that was sequenced in a study of identical twins. TCRdb reanalysed the 5' RACE reads using MiXCR and keeps one entry per CDR3 protein. The sample contains roughly 710,000 distinct CDR3 sequences, around 6.1% of which appear only once. The specimen sequenced was naive T cells sorted from blood. These receptors originate from a man between 18 and 35 years old in good health.

The gene calls are TRBV27 and TRBJ2-1; TRBD2 matches 11 bases. Germline CDR1 and CDR2: MNHEY and SMNVEV (reference sequence). The trim removed 5 bases at V and 8 bases at J, leaving 11 bases unmatched. This CDR3 contains 16 residues. The CDR3 reads CASSSIPSGRWDEQFF. The CDR3 nucleotides are TGTGCCAGCAGTAGCATACCTAGCGGGAGGTGGGATGAGCAGTTCTTC.

This clonotype came up many times. The genes are TRBV20-1 and TRBJ2-1, with 8 bases lining up with TRBD2. The CDR3 totals 16 residues. Germline loops: CDR1 DFQATT, CDR2 SNEGSKA (reference sequence). Trimming removed 2 bases from V and 0 bases from J; junction bases left unmatched: 6. CDR3 DNA: TGCAGTGCTAGAACCCCTAGCGGGCTCTCCTACAATGAGCAGTTCTTC. This translates into CSARTPSGLSYNEQFF.

The J gene is TRBJ1-6, the V gene TRBV5-6; D remains unclear. CDR1 is SGHDT, CDR2 YYEEEE, per germline. CDR3 length: 15 amino acids. V gave up 2 bases and J gave up 9 bases, with 15 bases separating them. The CDR3 DNA follows: TGTGCCAGCAGCTTCGGCGGTGGATTTGCTTCACCCCTCCACTTT. It encodes CASSFGGGFASPLHF.

The J gene is TRBJ2-1, the V gene TRBV11-2; D is perhaps TRBD1 or TRBD2 (5 bases each). Germline V gene sequence: CDR1 SGHAT, CDR2 FQNNGV. Trimming removed 5 bases from V and 2 bases from J, with 16 bases in between. This CDR3 has 16 residues. The CDR3 nucleotides are TGTGCCAGCAGCCCACTTGCCGGGGCCGCCTACAATGAGCAGTTCTTC. Residues: CASSPLAGAAYNEQFF.

This clonotype was detected a few times. CDR3 region: CASSLPGTSGRANEQFF. CDR3 in DNA: TGTGCCAGCAGCTTACCCGGGACTAGCGGGAGGGCCAATGAGCAGTTCTTC. V gene TRBV7-9 combines with J gene TRBJ2-1; 16 bases line up with TRBD2. V was pared by 2 bases and J by 6 bases, with 4 bases of the junction left unmatched. CDR3 length: 17 residues. Germline CDR1 is SEHNR and CDR2 is FQNEAQ (reference sequence).

This clonotype was seen many times. J is TRBJ2-3 and V is TRBV10-3, with 9 bases identical to TRBD1. Germline-derived CDR1 and CDR2 are ENHRY and SYGVKD. The CDR3 extends over 13 amino acids. V was clipped by 6 bases and J by 5 bases; unmatched bases: 3. CDR3 sequence reads: CAISGQGIDTQYF. In nucleotides, the CDR3 is TGTGCCATCAGCGGACAGGGGATAGATACGCAGTATTTT.

This clonotype was counted many times. V and J are TRBV4-2 and TRBJ1-1; TRBD1 matches 8 bases. The CDR3 is 14 residues long. J was trimmed by 8 bases and V by 4 bases; bases with no gene match: 9. Germline V gene data show CDR1 as LGHNA and CDR2 as YNFKEQ. CDR3 in DNA: TGTGCCAGCAGCCCCCAGACAGGGGTAGTCGAAGCTTTCTTT. Its translation is CASSPQTGVVEAFF.

The V gene is TRBV27, the J gene TRBJ2-7; D possibly corresponds to TRBD1 (6 bases). This CDR3 contains 13 residues. Germline V gene lookup returns CDR1 MNHEY and CDR2 SMNVEV (reference sequence). With 4 bases removed from V and 3 bases from J, the gap between germline ends came to 10 bases. The CDR3 loop is CASSWAGDYEQYF. Written as DNA, the CDR3 is TGTGCCAGCAGTTGGGCAGGGGACTACGAGCAGTACTTC.

This clonotype occurred many times. The gene calls are TRBV25-1 and TRBJ2-2; 11 bases are a match to TRBD2. Trimming took 1 base from V and 2 from J; bases not matched to a gene: 3. The length of the CDR3 is 17 residues. Germline CDR1 reads MGHDK; CDR2 reads SYGVNS. CDR3 DNA: TGTGCCAGCAGTGAATGGGGACTAGCGGAAAACACCGGGGAGCTGTTTTTT. It codes for CASSEWGLAENTGELFF.

This clonotype was seen at least ten times. The chain recombines TRBV5-1 with TRBJ1-1, with 7 positions matching TRBD1. Germline CDR1 is SGHRS and CDR2 is YFSETQ. V was pared by 4 bases and J by 5 bases, with 8 bases of the junction left unmatched. The CDR3 has 14 amino acids. CDR3 residues: CASSLAQGQTEAFF. CDR3 nucleotide sequence: TGCGCCAGCAGCCTCGCACAGGGGCAGACTGAAGCTTTCTTT.

This sequence joins TRBV18 and TRBJ2-1; TRBD2 matches at 10 bases. The CDR3 spans 19 residues. Germline CDR1 KGHSH, CDR2 LQKENI. With V trimmed by 1 base and J by 8 bases, 17 bases remained unmatched. The CDR3 region has the DNA TGTGCCAGCTCACCACGAATACTGAAGCGGGAGGGCCTTTTATATGAGCAGTTCTTC. Translated: CASSPRILKREGLLYEQFF. The full variable domain, with the rest looked up from reference TRBV18 and TRBJ2-1, is NAGVMQNPRHLVRRRGQEARLRCSPMKGHSHVYWYRQLPEEGLKFMVYLQKENIIDESGMPKERFSAEFPKEGPSILRIQQVVRGDSAAYFCASSPRILKREGLLYEQFFGPGTRLTVL.

This clonotype was seen ten or more times. This rearrangement joins TRBV5-1 to TRBJ2-1, with 7 bases aligning to TRBD2. The germline gives CDR1 SGHRS, CDR2 YFSETQ. The CDR3 runs to 13 residues. V shed 5 bases, J shed 7 bases, and the junction held 6 bases outside the gene matches. CDR3: CASRREQRNEQFF. As DNA, the CDR3 is TGCGCCAGCAGGCGGGAGCAGAGGAATGAGCAGTTCTTC.

Ten or more counts support this clonotype. The chain recombines TRBV28 with TRBJ2-5; 8 positions match TRBD1. CDR3 length equals 16 residues. The junction had 10 bases not matched to a gene; V was cut back by 6 bases and J by 1 base. Germline V gene lookup returns CDR1 MDHEN and CDR2 SYDVKM. This chain's CDR3 is CASRPGQGPRQETQYF. The CDR3 bases are TGTGCCAGCAGACCAGGACAGGGCCCACGCCAAGAGACCCAGTACTTC.

The CDR3 loop is CASSPRVGTGGTDTQYF. Here the CDR3 DNA reads TGTGCCAGCAGCCCCCGCGTCGGGACAGGAGGCACAGATACGCAGTATTTT. This sequence joins TRBV4-2 and TRBJ2-3; 8 bases line up with TRBD1. Germline CDR1 LGHNA, CDR2 YNFKEQ. This CDR3 is 17 amino acids long. V lost 4 bases and J lost 1; bases outside the gene matches: 10.

This clonotype was seen at least ten times. The rearrangement joins TRBV5-1 to TRBJ1-2; 10 bases are a match to TRBD1. Germline lookup yields CDR1 SGHRS and CDR2 YFSETQ. V lost 3 bases to trimming and J lost 2 bases; unmatched junction nucleotides: 4. The CDR3 extends over 15 amino acids. This CDR3 is CASSYGQGGNYGYTF. CDR3 in DNA: TGCGCCAGCAGCTACGGACAGGGGGGAAACTATGGCTACACCTTC.

There are many counts of this clonotype. The chain carries TRBV12-3 or TRBV12-4 and TRBJ2-3; no clear D. This CDR3 contains 17 residues. The V end lost 10 bases, the J end lost 0 bases, and 23 bases lay between the germline ends. CDR3 sequence: CAMTVIGGPHSTDTQYF. DNA of the CDR3: TGTGCCATGACCGTTATTGGTGGCCCCCACAGCACAGATACGCAGTATTTT.

V usage is TRBV20-1 and J usage is TRBJ1-6; no clear D. CDR1 and CDR2 (germline): DFQATT, SNEGSKA (reference sequence). V lost 3 bases, J lost 6 bases, and 18 bases lay in between. CDR3 length: 16 amino acids. The CDR3 spells CSASGSGSVVNSPLHF. The CDR3 DNA reads TGCAGTGCTAGCGGTTCAGGAAGCGTTGTTAATTCACCCCTCCACTTT.